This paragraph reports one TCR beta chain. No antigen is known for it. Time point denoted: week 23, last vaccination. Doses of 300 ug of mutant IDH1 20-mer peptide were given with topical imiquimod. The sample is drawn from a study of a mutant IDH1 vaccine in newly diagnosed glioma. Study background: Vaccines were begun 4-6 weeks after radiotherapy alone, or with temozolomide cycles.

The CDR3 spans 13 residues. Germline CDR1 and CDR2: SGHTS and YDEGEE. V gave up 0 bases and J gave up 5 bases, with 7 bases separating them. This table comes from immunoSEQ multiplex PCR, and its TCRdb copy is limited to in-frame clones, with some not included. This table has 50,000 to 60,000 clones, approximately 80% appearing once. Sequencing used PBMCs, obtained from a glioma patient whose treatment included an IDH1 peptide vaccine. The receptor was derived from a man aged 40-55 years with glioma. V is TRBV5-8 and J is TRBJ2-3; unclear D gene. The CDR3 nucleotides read TGTGCCAGCAGCTTGGGGCCGAGAGATACGCAGTATTTT. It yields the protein CASSLGPRDTQYF.